This passage covers 24 T cell receptor beta chains from one sample sequenced in a study of T cell repertoires in ileal Crohn's disease. Data came from immunoSEQ multiplex PCR; TCRdb stores just in-frame clones and leaves some out. The sample records roughly 2,400 clones, about 76% being singletons. Sequencing input: ileal tissue. The receptors shown here come from an adult with Crohn's disease.

This clone occurred a few times. The chain recombines TRBV6-5 with TRBJ1-1; perhaps TRBD1 as D (6 bases). Germline loops: CDR1 MNHEY, CDR2 SVGAGI. The CDR3 is made up of 14 amino acids. Trimming left V 2 bases short and J 4 bases short, with 11 bases between. The CDR3 DNA follows: TGTGCCAGCAGTTACGAGGGGGAGTCCACTGAAGCTTTCTTT. This codes for CASSYEGESTEAFF.

In DNA, the CDR3 is TGCACCAGCAGCCAAGTACCTCTTCGGCGGGGGGCCTATTTAAATGAGCAGTTCTTC. As protein: CTSSQVPLRRGAYLNEQFF. The chain combines TRBV1 with TRBJ2-1; TRBD2 is taken as the D call from the table, unchecked against the DNA. TRBV1 is reported as a pseudogene. The CDR3 sequence is 19 residues long.

V usage is TRBV2 and J usage is TRBJ2-2, with D tentatively TRBD1 (6 bases). CDR1 and CDR2 (germline): SNHLY, FYNNEI. The CDR3 loop spans 15 amino acids. V lost 6 bases to trimming and J lost 9 bases, with 20 bases between them. The CDR3 reads CASSEVVWGRRELFF. The CDR3, as DNA: TGTGCCAGCAGCGAGGTGGTTTGGGGGCGCAGGGAGCTGTTTTTT. Full variable domain (rest looked up from reference TRBV2 and TRBJ2-2): EPEVTQTPSHQVTQMGQEVILRCVPISNHLYFYWYRQILGQKVEFLVSFYNNEISEKSEIFDDQFSVERPDGSNFTLKIRSTKLEDSAMYFCASSEVVWGRRELFFGEGSRLTVL.

The chain is built from TRBV6-6 and TRBJ2-3; the match to TRBD1 covers 7 bases. Germline values: CDR1 MNHNY, CDR2 SVGAGI (reference sequence). V trimming: 6 bases; J trimming: 2 bases; junction bases outside the gene matches: 11. The CDR3 is made up of 16 amino acids. The CDR3 loop reads CASSLTQGVDTDTQYF. As DNA, the CDR3 is TGTGCCAGCAGCCTCACTCAGGGGGTCGACACAGATACGCAGTATTTT.

The chain carries TRBV6-4 and TRBJ1-2; no firm D call. Looked up from germline, CDR1 is MRHNA and CDR2 is SNTAGT. The germline V and J ends were trimmed by 4 bases and 4 bases, with 19 bases remaining between them. The CDR3 totals 16 residues. The DNA of the CDR3 is TGTGCCAGCAGTGTTACCGTATACCCCGCTATCTATGGCTACACCTTC. This sequence encodes CASSVTVYPAIYGYTF.

The CDR3 bases are TGTGCCAGCAGCTTAGCAGCAGGGATTCATTCACCCCTCCACTTT. As protein: CASSLAAGIHSPLHF. The chain has TRBV7-8 and TRBJ1-6; maybe TRBD1 (5 bases). The CDR3 length is 15 residues. Germline V lookup: CDR1 SGHVS, CDR2 FQNEAQ. Deletions cut 0 bases from V and 8 bases from J, with 11 bases between. The full variable domain, in which reference TRBV7-8 and TRBJ1-6 provide the parts outside the CDR3, is GAGVSQSPRYKVAKRGQDVALRCDPISGHVSLFWYQQALGQGPEFLTYFQNEAQLDKSGLPSDRFFAERPEGSVSTLKIQRTQQEDSAVYLCASSLAAGIHSPLHFGNGTRLTVT.

The chain combines TRBV6-4 with TRBJ1-6, with D hard to call. The CDR3 is made up of 13 amino acids. V lost 6 bases, J lost 4 bases, and 7 bases lay in between. Germline values: CDR1 MRHNA, CDR2 SNTAGT. CDR3 DNA: TGTGCCAGCAGGGAGGTGTATAATTCACCCCTCCACTTT. This encodes CASREVYNSPLHF.

The chain carries TRBV6-1 and TRBJ2-1; a weak D match, TRBD2 (5 bases). This CDR3 has 13 amino acids. V lost 2 bases to trimming and J lost 9 bases, with 11 bases between them. Germline V gene sequence: CDR1 MNHNS, CDR2 SASEGT. The CDR3, as DNA: TGTGCCAGCAGTGAAAATGAGGGCCTTGAGCAGTTCTTC. Translated: CASSENEGLEQFF.

This chain uses TRBV6-5 with TRBJ1-1; no reliable D call. Germline CDR1 reads MNHEY; CDR2 reads SVGAGI. V gave up 5 bases and J gave up 0 bases, with 7 bases separating them. The CDR3 covers 13 residues. The CDR3 DNA is TGTGCCAGCAGTGACAAAATGAACACTGAAGCTTTCTTT. Translating it yields CASSDKMNTEAFF.

The V gene is TRBV18, the J gene TRBJ1-1; 7 positions agree with TRBD1. The trim removed 8 bases at V and 1 base at J, leaving 7 bases unmatched. CDR1 and CDR2 (germline): KGHSH, LQKENI. The CDR3 is made up of 14 amino acids. This chain's CDR3 is CASGGQGENTEAFF. The CDR3 region has the DNA TGTGCCAGCGGGGGGCAGGGGGAGAACACTGAAGCTTTCTTT.

This clone was seen just once. The V call is TRBV5-4, the J call TRBJ1-2; D is ambiguous. Germline V lookup: CDR1 SGHNT, CDR2 YYREEE (reference sequence). Trimming removed 5 bases at V and 0 bases at J, with 14 bases between. The CDR3 has 15 amino acids. The CDR3 protein is CASSAGSQSNYGYTF. The CDR3 bases are TGTGCCAGCAGTGCTGGATCACAGTCTAACTATGGCTACACCTTC.

This clone was counted once. The chain's CDR3 is CAISVRGNQPQHF. In nucleotides, the CDR3 is TGTGCCATCAGTGTTAGGGGAAATCAGCCCCAGCATTTT. The chain combines TRBV10-3 with TRBJ1-5; the D gene is possibly TRBD1 (5 bases). CDR3 length: 13 residues. Germline V CDR1 and CDR2: ENHRY, SYGVKD. Deletions cut 4 bases from V and 4 bases from J, with 8 bases between.

This chain links TRBV9 with TRBJ1-3, with D tentatively TRBD1 (5 bases). Trimming left V 0 bases short and J 5 bases short, with 21 bases between. The CDR3 is 18 residues long. Germline-derived CDR1 and CDR2 are SGDLS and YYNGEE. This CDR3 reads CASSVGGIAGINRNTIYF. CDR3 sequence (DNA): TGTGCCAGCAGCGTAGGGGGAATTGCAGGGATAAACCGAAACACCATATATTTT.

V is TRBV4-3 and J is TRBJ2-1; perhaps TRBD2 as D (5 bases). Trimming took 0 bases from V and 7 from J, leaving 7 bases between them. The germline gives CDR1 LGHNA, CDR2 YSLEER. CDR3 length: 13 residues. The CDR3 sequence: CASSQDAGNEQFF. CDR3 nucleotides: TGCGCCAGCAGCCAAGATGCGGGTAATGAGCAGTTCTTC.

As to this clone: An end of the junction does not agree with germline; a read error may underlie this. V usage is TRBV18 and J usage is TRBJ2-3; no clear D. The V gene's germline CDR1 is KGHSH and CDR2 LQKENI. The CDR3 totals 14 residues. CDR3 in DNA: TGTACCAGCTCAGTTCTCTCCAGCACAGATACGCAGTATTTT. It yields the protein CTSSVLSSTDTQYF.

This rearrangement joins TRBV7-2 to TRBJ1-5; 10 bases are a match to TRBD1. Germline values: CDR1 SGHTA, CDR2 FQGNSA. The J segment lost 4 bases and the V segment lost 5 bases, leaving 5 bases of the junction unmatched. CDR3 length: 15 amino acids. Here the CDR3 DNA reads TGTGCCAGCAGCCGGGACAGGGGCGATAATCAGCCCCAGCATTTT. Translating gives CASSRDRGDNQPQHF.

The chain uses TRBV6-1 and TRBJ2-7; 12 positions agree with TRBD2. CDR1 MNHNS and CDR2 SASEGT come from the germline V gene. Germline trimming cut 6 bases from V and 7 bases from J; bases unmatched to any gene: 10. This CDR3 region has 15 residues. The CDR3 nucleotides read TGTGCCAGCAGGACTACTAGCGGGAGGTCTGGAGAGCAGTACTTC. Its protein product is CASRTTSGRSGEQYF.

This chain joins TRBV6-1 and TRBJ1-5; TRBD1 matches 11 bases. The V gene's germline CDR1 is MNHNS and CDR2 SASEGT. The CDR3 loop spans 17 amino acids. J was trimmed by 5 bases and V by 2 bases; bases with no gene match: 8. CDR3 in amino acids: CASSEPTLDRGHQPQHF. DNA for the CDR3: TGTGCCAGCAGTGAACCAACATTGGACAGGGGGCATCAGCCCCAGCATTTT.

The chain joins TRBV15 to TRBJ1-1; D may be TRBD1 (6 bases). This CDR3 is 13 amino acids long. Germline CDR1 reads LNHNV; CDR2 reads YYDKDF (reference sequence). V lost 1 base and J lost 8, with 11 bases in between. Written as DNA, the CDR3 is TGTGCCACCAGCAGAGGTTTGACAGGAGAAGCTTTCTTT. Translation gives CATSRGLTGEAFF.

This clone qualifies as large. The V gene is TRBV6-4, the J gene TRBJ2-6; a weak D match, TRBD1 (6 bases). Germline CDR1 and CDR2: MRHNA and SNTAGT. Trimming took 0 bases from V and 3 from J, leaving 6 bases between them. The CDR3 contains 15 residues. The CDR3 is CASSDSTGGANVLTF. The DNA of the CDR3 is TGTGCCAGCAGTGACTCGACAGGTGGGGCCAACGTCCTGACTTTC.

The rearrangement uses TRBV6-1 and TRBJ2-1, with D unresolved. The germline CDR1 and CDR2 sequences are MNHNS and SASEGT. This CDR3 spans 12 amino acids. The V end lost 6 bases, the J end lost 8 bases, and 11 bases lay between the germline ends. The CDR3 sequence: CASRAARDEQFF. The CDR3 bases are TGTGCCAGCAGGGCCGCTCGGGATGAGCAGTTCTTC.

The rearrangement links TRBV11-2 to TRBJ1-1; D is unclear. The germline V and J ends were trimmed by 2 bases and 11 bases, with 21 bases remaining between them. CDR1 and CDR2 (germline): SGHAT, FQNNGV. The CDR3 extends over 15 amino acids. The CDR3 coding sequence is TGTGCCAGCAGCTTACAATCACTCAGACGACTCGGGGCTTTCTTT. This sequence encodes CASSLQSLRRLGAFF. Supplemented by reference TRBV11-2 and TRBJ1-1, the full variable domain reads EAGVAQSPRYKIIEKRQSVAFWCNPISGHATLYWYQQILGQGPKLLIQFQNNGVVDDSQLPKDRFSAERLKGVDSTLKIQPAKLEDSAVYLCASSLQSLRRLGAFFGQGTRLTVV.

The CDR3 nucleotides are TGTGCCAGCTCACCAAGAGAGACAGGGGTGAACACTGAAGCTTTCTTT. Protein product: CASSPRETGVNTEAFF. V usage is TRBV18 and J usage is TRBJ1-1; 8 bases match TRBD1. With 2 bases clipped from V and 0 bases from J, the junction kept 5 bases outside the gene matches. The length of the CDR3 is 16 residues. Germline V gene sequence: CDR1 KGHSH, CDR2 LQKENI.

The DNA for the CDR3 is TGTGCCAGCAGCTTGAGGGGGATCTACGAGCAGTACGTC. Translated: CASSLRGIYEQYV. The chain uses TRBV5-6 and TRBJ2-7; a possible D gene is TRBD1 (6 bases). CDR1 and CDR2 from the germline V gene are SGHDT and YYEEEE. The CDR3 has 13 residues. V lost 1 base to trimming and J lost 3 bases, with 8 bases between them.